The 4 T cell receptor beta chains presented below share a single source sample, sequenced in a study of T cell changes during pregnancy in multiple sclerosis. Repertoires were generated with immunoSEQ multiplex PCR, while TCRdb's copy carries only in-frame clones and drops some. This sample has approximately 50,000 clones, with 80% to 95% found just once. Sequencing used CD4+ T cells from peripheral blood mononuclear cells, obtained after pregnancy. These receptors came from a female donor in good health, enrolled as a control in a pregnancy study.

V is TRBV10-2 and J is TRBJ2-1; 8 bases map to TRBD2. The CDR3 covers 14 residues. V lost 6 bases, J lost 6 bases, and 7 bases stayed unmatched. Germline V CDR1 and CDR2: WSHSY, SAAADI. The CDR3 here is CASRERESFNEQFF. The CDR3 DNA reads TGCGCCAGCAGGGAGCGGGAGTCGTTCAATGAGCAGTTCTTC.

V is TRBV5-8 and J is TRBJ2-1; 8 positions agree with TRBD1. After removal of 1 base from V and 4 bases from J, the junction contained 7 bases not matched to a gene. CDR3 length equals 16 residues. Germline CDR1 reads SGHTS; CDR2 reads YDEGEE. This chain's CDR3 is CASSLFGGQVYNEQFF. CDR3 bases: TGTGCCAGCAGCTTGTTTGGGGGACAGGTATACAATGAGCAGTTCTTC.

The chain is built from TRBV7-2 and TRBJ1-5, with 7 bases that match TRBD1. The CDR3 spans 18 residues. CDR1 is SGHTA and CDR2 is FQGNSA in the germline V gene. V shed 1 base, J shed 6 bases, and the junction held 15 bases outside the gene matches. The CDR3 reads CASSLGPNRGLWGQPQHF. CDR3 DNA sequence: TGTGCCAGCAGCTTAGGGCCAAACAGGGGACTTTGGGGTCAGCCCCAGCATTTT.

The J gene is TRBJ2-1, the V gene TRBV10-1, with TRBD2 matching over 9 bases. The J segment lost 5 bases and the V segment lost 10 bases, leaving 24 bases of the junction unmatched. Germline loops: CDR1 WNHNN, CDR2 SYGVQD (reference sequence). The CDR3 is 19 residues long. The CDR3 coding sequence is TGCGCCACCCCATCTCGGGTTAGCGGGAGCCCCGTGAACCACAATGAGCAGTTCTTC. Translated, it gives CATPSRVSGSPVNHNEQFF.